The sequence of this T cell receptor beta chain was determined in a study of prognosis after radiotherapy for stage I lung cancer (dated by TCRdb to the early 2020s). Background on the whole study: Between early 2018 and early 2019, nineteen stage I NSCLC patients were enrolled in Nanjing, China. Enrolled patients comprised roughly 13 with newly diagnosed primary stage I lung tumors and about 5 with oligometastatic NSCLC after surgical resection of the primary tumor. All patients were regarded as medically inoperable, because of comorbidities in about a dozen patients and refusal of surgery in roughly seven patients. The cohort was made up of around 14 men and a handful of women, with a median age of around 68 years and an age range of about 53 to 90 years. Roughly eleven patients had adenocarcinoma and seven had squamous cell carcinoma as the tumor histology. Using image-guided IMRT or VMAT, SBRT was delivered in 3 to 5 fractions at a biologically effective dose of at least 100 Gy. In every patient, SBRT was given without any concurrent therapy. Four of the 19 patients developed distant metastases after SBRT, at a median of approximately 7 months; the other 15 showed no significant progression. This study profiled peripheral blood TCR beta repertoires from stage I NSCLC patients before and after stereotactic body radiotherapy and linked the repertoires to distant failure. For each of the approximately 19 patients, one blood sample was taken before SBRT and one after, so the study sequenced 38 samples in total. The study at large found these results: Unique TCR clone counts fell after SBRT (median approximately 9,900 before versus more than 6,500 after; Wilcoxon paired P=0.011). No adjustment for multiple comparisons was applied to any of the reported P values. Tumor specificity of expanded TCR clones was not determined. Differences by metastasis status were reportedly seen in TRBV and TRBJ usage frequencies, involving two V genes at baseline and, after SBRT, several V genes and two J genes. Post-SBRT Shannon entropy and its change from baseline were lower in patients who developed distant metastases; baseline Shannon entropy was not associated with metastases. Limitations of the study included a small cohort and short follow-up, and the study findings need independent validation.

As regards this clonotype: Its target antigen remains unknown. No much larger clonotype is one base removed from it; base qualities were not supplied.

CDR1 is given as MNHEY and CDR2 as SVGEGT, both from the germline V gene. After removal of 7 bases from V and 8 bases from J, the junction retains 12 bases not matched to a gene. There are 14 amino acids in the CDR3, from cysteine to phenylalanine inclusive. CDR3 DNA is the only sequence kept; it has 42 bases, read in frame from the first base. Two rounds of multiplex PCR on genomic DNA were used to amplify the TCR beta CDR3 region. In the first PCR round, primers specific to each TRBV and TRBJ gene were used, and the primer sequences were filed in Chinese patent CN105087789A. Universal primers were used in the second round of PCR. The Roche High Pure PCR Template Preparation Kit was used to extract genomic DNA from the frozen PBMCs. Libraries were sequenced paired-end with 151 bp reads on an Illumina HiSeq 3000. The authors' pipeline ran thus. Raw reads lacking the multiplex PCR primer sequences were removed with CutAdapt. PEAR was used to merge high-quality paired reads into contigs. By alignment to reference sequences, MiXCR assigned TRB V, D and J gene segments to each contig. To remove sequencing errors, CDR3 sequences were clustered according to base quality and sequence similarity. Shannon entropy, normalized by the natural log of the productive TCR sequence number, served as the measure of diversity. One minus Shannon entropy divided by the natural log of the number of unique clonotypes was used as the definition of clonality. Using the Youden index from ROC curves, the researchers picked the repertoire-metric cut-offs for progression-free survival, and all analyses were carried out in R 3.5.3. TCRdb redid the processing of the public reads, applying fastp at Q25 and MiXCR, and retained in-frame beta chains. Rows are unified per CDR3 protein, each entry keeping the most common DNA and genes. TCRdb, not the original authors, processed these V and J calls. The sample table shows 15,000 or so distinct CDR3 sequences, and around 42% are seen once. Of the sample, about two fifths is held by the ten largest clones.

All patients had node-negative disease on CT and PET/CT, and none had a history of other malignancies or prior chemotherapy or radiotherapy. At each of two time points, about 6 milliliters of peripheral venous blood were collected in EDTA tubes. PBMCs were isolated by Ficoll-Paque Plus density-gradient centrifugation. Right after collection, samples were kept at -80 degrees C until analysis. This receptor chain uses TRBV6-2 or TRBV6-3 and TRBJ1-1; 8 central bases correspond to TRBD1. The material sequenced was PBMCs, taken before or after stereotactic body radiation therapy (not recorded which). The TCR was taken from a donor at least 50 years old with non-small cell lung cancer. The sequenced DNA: TGTGCCAGCATCCGTAGGACAGGGTGTGACGAAGCTTTCTTT. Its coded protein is CASIRRTGCDEAFF.